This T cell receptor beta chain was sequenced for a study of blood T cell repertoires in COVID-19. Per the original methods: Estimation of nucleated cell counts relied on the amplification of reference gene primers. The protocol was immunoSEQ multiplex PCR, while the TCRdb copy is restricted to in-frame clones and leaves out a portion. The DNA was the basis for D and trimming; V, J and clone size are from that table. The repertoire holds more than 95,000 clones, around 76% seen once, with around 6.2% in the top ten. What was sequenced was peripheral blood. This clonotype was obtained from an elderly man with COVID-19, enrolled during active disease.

The chain's CDR3 is CASSQGLRNYSNQPQHF. In DNA form, the CDR3 reads TGCGCCAGCAGCCAAGGACTGAGGAACTATAGCAATCAGCCCCAGCATTTT. The rearrangement links TRBV4-1 to TRBJ1-5; no clear D gene. The V and J ends lost 1 base and 0 bases respectively, with 13 bases between them. The CDR3 length is 17 residues. From germline, CDR1 is MGHRA and CDR2 YSYEKL.